A selection of T cell receptor beta chains follows, all from one sample in a study of blood T cell repertoires in COVID-19. Profiled with immunoSEQ multiplex PCR; TCRdb holds only in-frame clones, not every one. The sample lists about 360,000 clones, 75% to 90% seen once, with just over 7% in the top ten. Specimen: peripheral blood. These receptor sequences come from an older woman with COVID-19, enrolled during active disease. The CDR3 runs from the conserved cysteine through the conserved F or W.

14	TRBV19	TRBJ2-7	CASSLPGLAYEQYF
14	TRBV7-8	TRBJ2-7	CASSLQGAVYEQYF
17	TRBV12-5	TRBJ1-6	CASGLVDKTGENSPLHF
14	TRBV19	TRBJ1-2	CASSINGRGHGYTF
14	TRBV2	TRBJ2-5	CASSRTGNEETQYF
13	TRBV19	TRBJ1-6	CASSIEVNSPLHF
13	TRBV2	TRBJ1-1	CATPGDRATEAFF
13	TRBV3-1/TRBV3-2	TRBJ1-1	CASSQGANTEAFF
13	TRBV11-3	TRBJ2-4	CASSFDSKNIQYF
15	TRBV5-5	TRBJ1-1	CASSLSLGGATEAFF
14	TRBV5-1	TRBJ2-7	CASSLGGGSYEQYF
15	TRBV19	TRBJ2-2	CASREQGPGAGELFF
15	TRBV18	TRBJ1-6	CASSPFTSENSPLHF
15	TRBV27	TRBJ1-1	CASSHRPTVNTEAFF
13	TRBV12-5	TRBJ2-5	CASGPEGWGTQYF
17	TRBV5-6	TRBJ2-2	CASSILGTGRHTGELFF
12	TRBV10-3	TRBJ2-7	CAISGQDYEQYF
14	TRBV6-1	TRBJ1-6	CASSEARGRSPLHF
14	TRBV6-6	TRBJ2-2	CASVRRENTGELFF